This T cell receptor beta chain was captured in a study of blood T cell repertoires in COVID-19. This clone occurred a few times. V trimming: 1 base; J trimming: 5 bases; junction bases outside the gene matches: 6. The CDR3 is made up of 14 amino acids. Germline-derived CDR1 and CDR2 are SGHRS and YFSETQ. Generated by immunoSEQ multiplex PCR, the TCRdb table keeps only in-frame clones and is missing some. This table holds 100,000 or so clones, over 75% found once. Specimen: peripheral blood. The chain joins TRBV5-1 to TRBJ2-7; 7 bases fit TRBD2. This TCR was recovered from a man over 45 with acute or convalescent COVID-19. CDR3 nucleotides: TGCGCCAGCAGCTTGAGGGCGGGAGACGACGAGCAGTACTTC. This sequence encodes CASSLRAGDDEQYF.